The rows below give T cell receptor beta chains drawn from one sample of a study of T cells in Graves' hyperthyroidism and ophthalmopathy. TCRdb used MiXCR to reprocess the multiplex PCR reads, holding one entry per CDR3 protein. The table lists roughly 420,000 distinct CDR3 sequences, approximately 14% of them singletons. The source material was blood. These receptors originate from a young woman with Graves' hyperthyroidism. CDR3s include the opening cysteine and the closing phenylalanine or tryptophan. The D gene is left open where the match is weak. Only part of the rows carry a size: once, few, many, or a class if the clone is expanded.

cdr3_aa cdr3_nt j_call clone_size d_call v_call
CASRDRGPTNYGYTF TGTGCCAGCCGGGACAGGGGACCAACTAACTATGGCTACACCTTC TRBJ1-2 NA TRBD1 TRBV19
CASTLTMRGSGYEQYF TGTGCCAGCACCCTTACGATGCGGGGTTCCGGGTACGAGCAGTACTTC TRBJ2-7 many NA TRBV6-1
CASSIALGSTEAFF TGTGCCAGTAGTATCGCCTTGGGTAGCACTGAAGCTTTCTTT TRBJ1-1 NA NA TRBV19
CASSQQGGGTDTQYF TGCGCCAGCAGCCAACAAGGAGGGGGCACAGATACGCAGTATTTT TRBJ2-3 many NA TRBV5-1
CSARGDRAGNQPQHF TGCAGTGCTAGAGGGGACAGGGCCGGCAATCAGCCCCAGCATTTT TRBJ1-5 many TRBD1 TRBV20-1
CASTRDNEQFF TGTGCCAGCACCCGAGACAATGAGCAGTTCTTC TRBJ2-1 NA NA TRBV7-9
CASSHLNRGSQETQYF TGTGCCAGCAGCCATTTGAACAGGGGATCCCAGGAGACCCAGTACTTC TRBJ2-5 NA TRBD1 TRBV3-1
CASSLTGHSNYGYTF TGTGCCAGCAGTTTGACAGGCCATTCGAACTATGGCTACACCTTC TRBJ1-2 NA NA TRBV27
CASSYSSGGIDTQYF TGTGCCAGCAGTTACTCGTCGGGGGGAATAGATACGCAGTATTTT TRBJ2-3 many TRBD2 TRBV6-6
CASSLVDLNTEAFF TGTGCCAGCAGCTTGGTAGACCTGAACACTGAAGCTTTCTTT TRBJ1-1 many NA TRBV7-9
CASNTNGRDEQFF TGTGCCAGTAACACCAACGGGCGGGATGAGCAGTTCTTC TRBJ2-1 NA NA TRBV19
CASSLDGGTTDTQYF TGTGCCAGCAGCTTAGACGGGGGAACCACAGATACGCAGTATTTT TRBJ2-3 NA NA TRBV7-3
CASSLHSLILETQYF TGTGCCAGCAGCTTGCACTCGTTAATCCTGGAGACCCAGTACTTC TRBJ2-5 few NA TRBV5-5
CSARGVGQGVLEYSPLHF TGCAGTGCTAGAGGGGTGGGACAGGGGGTGTTGGAGTATTCACCCCTCCACTTT TRBJ1-6 NA TRBD1 TRBV20-1
CAISEGGTSGNPFEQYF TGTGCCATCAGTGAGGGGGGGACTAGCGGGAATCCCTTCGAGCAGTACTTC TRBJ2-7 many TRBD2 TRBV10-3
CSVVEEIYEQYF TGCAGCGTTGTTGAGGAAATCTACGAGCAGTACTTC TRBJ2-7 once NA TRBV29-1
CSASGRGKGGYTF TGCAGTGCTAGCGGCAGGGGGAAGGGTGGCTACACCTTC TRBJ1-2 many TRBD1 TRBV20-1
CASSSASTDTQYF TGTGCCAGCAGTTCGGCCTCCACAGATACGCAGTATTTT TRBJ2-3 many NA TRBV28
CASRPRDTQETQYF TGTGCCAGCAGGCCGCGGGACACGCAAGAGACCCAGTACTTC TRBJ2-5 many NA TRBV28
CASGLDDRTQYF TGTGCTAGTGGTTTGGACGACCGGACCCAGTACTTC TRBJ2-5 few NA TRBV12-5
CASSLRDDEQYF TGCGCCAGCAGCTTACGAGACGACGAGCAGTACTTC TRBJ2-7 NA NA TRBV5-1
CASRRVLAGELFF TGTGCCAGCAGGCGGGTGTTAGCCGGGGAGCTGTTTTTT TRBJ2-2 NA NA TRBV11-2
CASSTGTGINTEAFF TGTGCCAGTAGTACCGGGACAGGGATAAACACTGAAGCTTTCTTT TRBJ1-1 NA TRBD1 TRBV19
CAISESRRTGQETQYF TGTGCCATCAGTGAGTCTCGCAGAACGGGACAAGAGACCCAGTACTTC TRBJ2-5 few NA TRBV10-3
CASSPSGRKEGEQFF TGTGCCAGCAGCCCTAGCGGGAGGAAGGAGGGTGAGCAGTTCTTC TRBJ2-1 NA TRBD2 TRBV9
CASSPQGLAGPNNEQFF TGTGCCAGCAGCCCGCAGGGACTAGCGGGCCCAAACAATGAGCAGTTCTTC TRBJ2-1 NA TRBD2 TRBV13
CASSQKVGSYGYTF TGCGCCAGCAGCCAAAAAGTGGGAAGCTATGGCTACACCTTC TRBJ1-2 few NA TRBV4-1
CSASDAFYNEQFF TGCAGTGCTTCGGATGCGTTCTACAATGAGCAGTTCTTC TRBJ2-1 many NA TRBV20-1
CASGPSSGAGTQYF TGTGCCAGTGGGCCCTCTAGCGGGGCGGGGACCCAGTACTTC TRBJ2-5 NA TRBD2 TRBV19
CASSPTAVDTQYF TGTGCCAGCAGCCCTACCGCGGTGGATACGCAGTATTTT TRBJ2-3 many NA TRBV3-1
CAISVWGYLGYTF TGTGCCATCAGTGTCTGGGGATATCTAGGCTACACCTTC TRBJ1-2 NA NA TRBV10-3
CASSPRVGLAGDGYDEQFF TGTGCCAGCAGCCCAAGGGTAGGACTAGCGGGAGACGGTTACGATGAGCAGTTCTTC TRBJ2-1 many TRBD2 TRBV11-2
CASSPWQGNGYTF TGTGCCAGCAGCCCGTGGCAGGGAAATGGCTACACCTTC TRBJ1-2 many NA TRBV7-2
CASSPGTVSSYNEQFF TGTGCCAGCAGCCCAGGGACAGTTAGCTCCTACAATGAGCAGTTCTTC TRBJ2-1 many TRBD1 TRBV7-6
CASSESGTLGNTIYF TGTGCCAGCAGTGAGTCCGGGACACTAGGAAACACCATATATTTT TRBJ1-3 NA NA TRBV25-1
CASRLTGVSQETQYF TGTGCCAGCAGATTGACAGGAGTTAGCCAAGAGACCCAGTACTTC TRBJ2-5 NA NA TRBV6-1
CASSLVARSGELFF TGTGCCAGCAGCTTAGTTGCTAGATCCGGGGAGCTGTTTTTT TRBJ2-2 many NA TRBV11-2
CASSLGASGGSYKEQFF TGTGCCAGCAGCTTAGGGGCTAGCGGGGGATCCTACAAGGAGCAGTTCTTC TRBJ2-1 NA TRBD2 TRBV7-9
CASSEGRDRGTQYF TGTGCCAGCAGTGAAGGACGGGACAGGGGGACCCAGTACTTC TRBJ2-5 many TRBD1 TRBV2
CASSLTSATDTQYF TGTGCCAGCAGCTTGACATCCGCCACAGATACGCAGTATTTT TRBJ2-3 many NA TRBV7-3
CASSYRGQSTDTQYF TGTGCCAGCAGTTACCGCGGACAGAGCACAGATACGCAGTATTTT TRBJ2-3 NA NA TRBV6-2/TRBV6-3
CASSQATNQAYGYTF TGCGCCAGCAGCCAAGCCACAAACCAAGCCTATGGCTACACCTTC TRBJ1-2 many NA TRBV4-3
CASSYSRRISTNEKLFF TGTGCCAGCAGTTACTCGCGACGAATCTCAACTAATGAAAAACTGTTTTTT TRBJ1-4 NA NA TRBV6-5
CASSFGDTEAFF TGTGCCAGCAGCTTCGGGGACACTGAAGCTTTCTTT TRBJ1-1 many NA TRBV28
CASSRGVSYGYTF TGTGCCAGCAGCCGTGGGGTAAGCTATGGCTACACCTTC TRBJ1-2 many NA TRBV3-1
CASGILAKNIQYF TGTGCCAGCGGAATATTAGCCAAAAACATTCAGTACTTC TRBJ2-4 many NA TRBV28
CASSGAGLDSYEQYF TGTGCCAGCAGTGGGGCGGGCCTAGACTCCTACGAGCAGTACTTC TRBJ2-7 many NA TRBV28
CASRETGLSNSPLHF TGTGCCAGCAGGGAGACAGGGCTGAGTAATTCACCCCTCCACTTT TRBJ1-6 many TRBD1 TRBV27
CASSLGLPGKETQYF TGTGCCAGCAGCTTAGGTCTTCCGGGGAAGGAGACCCAGTACTTC TRBJ2-5 NA NA TRBV7-9
CASSLGTQYF TGTGCCAGCAGCTTGGGTACGCAGTATTTT TRBJ2-3 many NA TRBV7-2